The 14 T cell receptor beta chains below were found in one sample sequenced in a study of Tregs in tolerant kidney transplant recipients. Profiling relied on immunoSEQ multiplex PCR, and the TCRdb table lists in-frame clones only, not all of them. The sample comprises about 52,000 clones, approximately 90% of which are singletons, and 13% to 15% rests with the top ten. The nonmyeloablative bone marrow transplants came from related graft donors, with transient mixed chimerism. The sample was CD8+ T cells from blood (PBMCs), taken 24 months after the transplant. The receptors originated from a human patient who received a combined kidney and bone marrow transplant. Some T cells may arise from the graft donor.

A word on this clone: The junction differs from germline at one of its ends, possibly a read error. V is TRBV27 and J is TRBJ2-1, with unresolved D. The CDR3 is 13 amino acids. CDR1 and CDR2 from the germline V gene are MNHEY and SMNVEV (reference sequence). CDR3 nucleotides: TGTGCCAGCAGTCTATCAACGCGCGATGAGCAGTTCTTC. Translated: CASSLSTRDEQFF.

The chain has TRBV5-6 and TRBJ2-3, with 11 positions matching TRBD2. Unmatched junction bases numbered 2, after V lost 0 bases and J lost 2 bases. The CDR3 contains 16 residues. Per the germline V gene, CDR1 is SGHDT and CDR2 is YYEEEE. CDR3 nucleotide sequence: TGTGCCAGCAGCTTGGGACTAGCGGGGTCCACAGATACGCAGTATTTT. It yields the protein CASSLGLAGSTDTQYF.

V and J are TRBV7-9 and TRBJ1-2; 9 bases align to TRBD1. J lost 7 bases, V lost 5 bases, and 8 bases had no gene match. The CDR3 length is 14 residues. The germline V gene has CDR1 SEHNR and CDR2 FQNEAQ (reference sequence). This CDR3 is CASSLGQGYFGYTF. CDR3 nucleotide sequence: TGTGCCAGCAGCCTCGGACAGGGGTACTTTGGCTACACCTTC.

The V gene is TRBV28, the J gene TRBJ2-2, with TRBD1 identical over 8 bases. The CDR3 runs to 15 residues. Germline trimming cut 5 bases from V and 5 bases from J; bases unmatched to any gene: 7. In germline, CDR1 is MDHEN, CDR2 SYDVKM. DNA of the CDR3: TGTGCCAGCAGTCCGCTGACAGGGGTGACCGGGGAGCTGTTTTTT. Translation: CASSPLTGVTGELFF.

V is TRBV9 and J is TRBJ2-3; D possibly corresponds to TRBD1 (6 bases). Per the germline V gene, CDR1 is SGDLS and CDR2 is YYNGEE. The ends were cut back, 3 bases at V and 2 bases at J, with 16 bases in the middle. This CDR3 has 16 residues. The CDR3 spells CASSAPWDKYTDTQYF. The DNA of the CDR3 is TGTGCCAGCAGCGCCCCGTGGGACAAATACACAGATACGCAGTATTTT.

By its share, this clone is medium-sized. The chain is built from TRBV6-5 and TRBJ2-7; possibly TRBD1 for D (6 bases). The germline V gene has CDR1 MNHEY and CDR2 SVGAGI. The CDR3 covers 14 residues. Trimming took off 6 bases at V and 0 bases at J, with 12 bases between the two ends. The CDR3 is CASRGHPDSYEQYF. CDR3 in DNA: TGTGCCAGCAGGGGACACCCAGACTCCTACGAGCAGTACTTC.

The CDR3: CASSFLRGSRLSYEQYF. Written as DNA, the CDR3 is TGTGCCAGCAGCTTCCTGAGGGGGTCTCGCCTCTCCTACGAGCAGTACTTC. The rearrangement uses TRBV5-6 and TRBJ2-7; possibly TRBD1 for D (6 bases). V lost 2 bases and J 0 bases, leaving 18 bases between the germline ends. Germline V gene sequence: CDR1 SGHDT, CDR2 YYEEEE. The CDR3 consists of 17 residues.

V usage is TRBV9 and J usage is TRBJ1-1; weak D call: TRBD1 (5 bases). This CDR3 spans 15 amino acids. V was clipped by 3 bases and J by 4 bases, with 16 bases between them. Germline CDR1 is SGDLS and CDR2 is YYNGEE. CDR3 bases: TGTGCCAGCAGCGAAAGCGGGGGAAGGGGCACTGAAGCTTTCTTT. It translates to CASSESGGRGTEAFF.

The V call is TRBV9, the J call TRBJ1-2; D possibly corresponds to TRBD1 (6 bases). This CDR3 is built from 17 residues. Germline-derived CDR1 and CDR2 are SGDLS and YYNGEE. Trimming pared 0 bases from V and 2 bases from J, leaving 17 bases between. The CDR3 protein is CASSVAPDRPLNYGYTF. CDR3 sequence (DNA): TGTGCCAGCAGCGTAGCTCCGGACAGACCCTTAAACTATGGCTACACCTTC.

The chain is built from TRBV10-3 and TRBJ1-2, with 7 bases aligning to TRBD1. V lost 3 bases, J lost 2 bases, and 6 bases stayed unmatched. Germline V gene sequence: CDR1 ENHRY, CDR2 SYGVKD. The CDR3 extends over 15 amino acids. The CDR3 nucleotides read TGTGCCATCAGTGAACCGACAGGGCGGAACTATGGCTACACCTTC. Protein: CAISEPTGRNYGYTF.

The chain is built from TRBV4-2 and TRBJ2-7; 9 bases are a match to TRBD2. V lost 0 bases to trimming and J lost 1 base; unmatched junction nucleotides: 4. The germline V gene encodes CDR1 LGHNA and CDR2 YNFKEQ. The CDR3 is 16 residues long. CDR3 DNA sequence: TGTGCCAGCAGCCAAGAACAGCGGGGGGTTTCCTACGAGCAGTACTTC. Protein sequence: CASSQEQRGVSYEQYF.

The CDR3 spells CASNLTLFYGYTF. The CDR3 nucleotides read TGTGCCAGCAATCTAACCCTGTTCTATGGCTACACCTTC. This rearrangement joins TRBV6-4 to TRBJ1-2; no definite D call. Germline values: CDR1 MRHNA, CDR2 SNTAGT. The CDR3 is made up of 13 amino acids. Trimming pared 7 bases from V and 4 bases from J, leaving 13 bases between.

This clone occurred once. The chain is built from TRBV19 and TRBJ1-1; 9 nucleotides line up with TRBD1. V shed 6 bases, J shed 6 bases, and the junction held 5 bases outside the gene matches. Germline V gene sequence: CDR1 LNHDA, CDR2 SQIVND (reference sequence). The CDR3 runs to 13 residues. In nucleotides, the CDR3 is TGTGCCAGTAGGGGACAGGGTGTACCTGAAGCTTTCTTT. It yields the protein CASRGQGVPEAFF.

The chain links TRBV5-1 to TRBJ1-2, with 7 bases that match TRBD1. With V trimmed by 5 bases and J by 2 bases, 12 bases remained unmatched. The germline V gene encodes CDR1 SGHRS and CDR2 YFSETQ. The CDR3 has 16 amino acids. As DNA, the CDR3 is TGCGCCAGCAGACACTTTGGACAGGCTACCAACTATGGCTACACCTTC. Encoded protein: CASRHFGQATNYGYTF.